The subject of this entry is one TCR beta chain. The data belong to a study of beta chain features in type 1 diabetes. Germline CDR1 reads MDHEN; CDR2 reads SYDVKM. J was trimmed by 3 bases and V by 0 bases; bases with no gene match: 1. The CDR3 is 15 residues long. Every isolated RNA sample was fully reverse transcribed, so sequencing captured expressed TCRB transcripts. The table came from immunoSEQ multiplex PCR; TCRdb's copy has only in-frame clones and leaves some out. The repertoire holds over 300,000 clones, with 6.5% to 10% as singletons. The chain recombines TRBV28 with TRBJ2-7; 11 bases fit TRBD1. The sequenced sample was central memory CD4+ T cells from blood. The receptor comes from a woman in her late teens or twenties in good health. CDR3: CASSLWGQGVYEQYF. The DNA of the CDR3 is TGTGCCAGCAGTTTATGGGGACAGGGGGTCTACGAGCAGTACTTC.